These 7 T cell receptor beta chains were all obtained from the same sample, sequenced in a study of T cells after yellow fever vaccination. TCRdb re-derived calls from the 5' RACE reads in MiXCR, one entry per CDR3 protein. The sample shows 620,000 or so distinct CDR3 sequences, about 17% of them seen only once. Specimen: PBMCs, collected more than 4 days after the first yellow fever vaccination. These receptors were collected from a man aged 18 to 30 who received the YFV17D yellow fever vaccine.

A few counts support this clonotype. The chain links TRBV18 to TRBJ2-5, with TRBD2 matching 9 bases. The germline V gene has CDR1 KGHSH and CDR2 LQKENI. This CDR3 is built from 16 residues. V shed 3 bases, J shed 6 bases, and the junction held 11 bases outside the gene matches. CDR3 sequence: CASSPGTSPSIQTQYF. The CDR3 DNA is TGTGCCAGCTCACCCGGGACTAGCCCTTCGATACAGACCCAGTACTTC.

The chain carries TRBV20-1 and TRBJ1-2; TRBD1 might be the D (5 bases). V was shortened by 6 bases and J by 2 bases, with 10 bases between the two germline ends. Germline V gene data show CDR1 as DFQATT and CDR2 as SNEGSKA (reference sequence). The CDR3 contains 12 residues. The CDR3 region has the DNA TGCAGTGCCGTCGGGGGGAACTATGGCTACACCTTC. It codes for CSAVGGNYGYTF.

This clonotype has a handful of counts. This chain uses TRBV5-1 with TRBJ2-5; D gene ambiguous. In germline, CDR1 is SGHRS, CDR2 YFSETQ. This CDR3 spans 15 amino acids. Trimming pared 0 bases from V and 7 bases from J, leaving 16 bases between. Here the CDR3 reads CASSLGGDHLGTQYF. CDR3 in DNA: TGCGCCAGCAGCTTGGGAGGCGACCATCTGGGGACCCAGTACTTC. Complete variable domain (other parts from reference TRBV5-1 and TRBJ2-5): KAGVTQTPRYLIKTRGQQVTLSCSPISGHRSVSWYQQTPGQGLQFLFEYFSETQRNKGNFPGRFSGRQFSNSRSEMNVSTLELGDSALYLCASSLGGDHLGTQYFGPGTRLLVL.

This clonotype has a handful of counts. The chain links TRBV30 to TRBJ1-1, with D uncertain. V lost 2 bases and J lost 2, with 9 bases in between. The germline V gene has CDR1 GTSNPN and CDR2 SVGIG (reference sequence). There are 13 residues in the CDR3. In nucleotides, the CDR3 is TGTGCCTGGAGTAGTACGGGAAACACTGAAGCTTTCTTT. Its protein is CAWSSTGNTEAFF.

This clonotype occurred a few times. The rearrangement joins TRBV4-1 to TRBJ2-2; 8 nucleotides agree with TRBD1. This CDR3 comprises 16 residues. The germline gives CDR1 MGHRA, CDR2 YSYEKL. The J segment lost 3 bases and the V segment lost 1 base, leaving 4 bases of the junction unmatched. The CDR3 region is CASSQVPDRDTGELFF. The CDR3 DNA sequence: TGCGCCAGCAGCCAAGTGCCGGACAGGGACACCGGGGAGCTGTTTTTT.

This clonotype was seen a few times. The chain combines TRBV9 with TRBJ2-3, with 11 nucleotides matching TRBD1. The CDR3 sequence is 15 residues long. The germline V gene encodes CDR1 SGDLS and CDR2 YYNGEE. The V and J ends lost 3 bases and 6 bases, in that order; junction bases with no gene match: 6. The CDR3 sequence: CASSARDRGTDTQYF. In DNA, the CDR3 is TGTGCCAGCAGCGCCCGGGACAGGGGGACGGATACGCAGTATTTT.

V usage is TRBV12-3 or TRBV12-4 and J usage is TRBJ1-6, with TRBD1 as a possible D gene (5 bases). The CDR3 runs to 15 residues. The V and J ends lost 3 bases and 7 bases respectively, with 13 bases between them. In DNA form, the CDR3 reads TGTGCCAGCAGTTTTTTGATTGGGGGAAATTCACCCCTCCACTTT. Translated: CASSFLIGGNSPLHF.